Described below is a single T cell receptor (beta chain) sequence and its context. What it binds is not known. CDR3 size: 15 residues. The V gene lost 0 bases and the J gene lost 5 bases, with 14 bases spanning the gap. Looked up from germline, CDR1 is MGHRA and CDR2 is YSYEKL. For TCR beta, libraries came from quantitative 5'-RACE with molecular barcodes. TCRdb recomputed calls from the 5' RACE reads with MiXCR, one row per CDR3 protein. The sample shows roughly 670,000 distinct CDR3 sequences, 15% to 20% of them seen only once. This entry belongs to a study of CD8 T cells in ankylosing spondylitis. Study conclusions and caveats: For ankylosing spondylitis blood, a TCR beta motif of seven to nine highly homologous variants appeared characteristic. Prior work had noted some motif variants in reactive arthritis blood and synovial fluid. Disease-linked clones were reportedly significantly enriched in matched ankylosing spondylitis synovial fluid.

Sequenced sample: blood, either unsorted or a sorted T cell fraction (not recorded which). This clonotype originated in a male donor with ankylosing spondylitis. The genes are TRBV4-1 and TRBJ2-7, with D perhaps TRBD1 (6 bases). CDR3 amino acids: CASSQESSRGDEQYF. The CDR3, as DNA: TGCGCCAGCAGCCAAGAATCCTCCAGGGGTGACGAGCAGTACTTC.